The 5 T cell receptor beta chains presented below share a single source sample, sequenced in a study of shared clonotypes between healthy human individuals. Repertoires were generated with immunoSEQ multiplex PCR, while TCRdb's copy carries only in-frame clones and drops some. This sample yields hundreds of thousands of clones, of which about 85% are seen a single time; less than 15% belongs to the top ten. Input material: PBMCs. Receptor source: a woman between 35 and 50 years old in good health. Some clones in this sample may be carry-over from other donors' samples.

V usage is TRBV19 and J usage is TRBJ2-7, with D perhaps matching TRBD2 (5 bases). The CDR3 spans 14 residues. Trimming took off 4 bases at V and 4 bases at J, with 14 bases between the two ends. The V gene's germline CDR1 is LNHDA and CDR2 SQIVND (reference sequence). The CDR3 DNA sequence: TGTGCCAGTAGTAGTGGCGGAGGAATTTACGAGCAGTACTTC. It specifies CASSSGGGIYEQYF.

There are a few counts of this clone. CDR3 bases: TGCGCCAGCAAGCGGCAGGGGATCGATGGCTACACCTTC. It encodes CASKRQGIDGYTF. This chain connects TRBV5-1 to TRBJ1-2, with a weak D call TRBD1 (6 bases). The CDR3 spans 13 residues. With 6 bases removed from V and 6 bases from J, the gap between germline ends came to 15 bases. Germline V gene sequence: CDR1 SGHRS, CDR2 YFSETQ.

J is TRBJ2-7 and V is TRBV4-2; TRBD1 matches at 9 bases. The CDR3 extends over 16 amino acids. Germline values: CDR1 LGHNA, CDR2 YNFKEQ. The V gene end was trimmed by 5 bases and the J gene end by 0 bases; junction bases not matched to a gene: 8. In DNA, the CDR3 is TGTGCCAGCAGCTTTGCCGGGACAGGGATCTCCTACGAGCAGTACTTC. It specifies CASSFAGTGISYEQYF.

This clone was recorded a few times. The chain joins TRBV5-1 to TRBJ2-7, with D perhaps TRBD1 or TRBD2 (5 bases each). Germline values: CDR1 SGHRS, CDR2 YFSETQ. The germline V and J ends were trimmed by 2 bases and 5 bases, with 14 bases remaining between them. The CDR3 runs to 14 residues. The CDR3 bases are TGCGCCAGCAGCTTTTCCGGGACGAGCGACGAGCAGTACTTC. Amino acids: CASSFSGTSDEQYF.

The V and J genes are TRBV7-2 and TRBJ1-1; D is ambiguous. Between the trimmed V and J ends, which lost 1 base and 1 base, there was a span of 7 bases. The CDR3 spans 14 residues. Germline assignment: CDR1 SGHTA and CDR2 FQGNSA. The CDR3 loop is CASSLGYRNTEAFF. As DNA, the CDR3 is TGTGCCAGCAGCTTAGGTTACAGGAACACTGAAGCTTTCTTT.